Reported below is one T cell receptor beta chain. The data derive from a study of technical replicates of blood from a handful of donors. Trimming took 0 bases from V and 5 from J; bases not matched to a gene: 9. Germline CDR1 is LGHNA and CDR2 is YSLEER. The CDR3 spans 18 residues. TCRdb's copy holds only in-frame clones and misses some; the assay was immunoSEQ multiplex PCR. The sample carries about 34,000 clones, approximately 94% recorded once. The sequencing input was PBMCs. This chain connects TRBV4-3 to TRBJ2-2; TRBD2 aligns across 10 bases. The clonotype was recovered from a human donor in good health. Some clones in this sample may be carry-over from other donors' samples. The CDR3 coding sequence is TGCGCCAGCAGCCAAGATTTAGTAGCGGGAGGTAGTACCGGGGAGCTGTTTTTT. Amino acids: CASSQDLVAGGSTGELFF.